This TCR beta chain appears in the sequencing data of a study of cytomegalovirus exposure and HLA in healthy donors (dated by TCRdb to the late 2010s). Study-level background: In an earlier analysis of around 540 of the donors, about 260 Gb of sequence data and 100 million or so unique TCR beta sequences from about 190 million T cells were reported. An early release covering roughly 640 HLA-typed donors comprised roughly 300 gigabases of sequencing data and roughly 86 million unique TCR sequences. A separate validation cohort of 100 to 150 different subjects was used in addition to the roughly 670-subject first cohort. An earlier analysis of fewer than 750 of the donors used high-throughput TCR beta sequencing to judge whether each TCR beta V gene segment behaved as functional or pseudogenic. To predict cytomegalovirus infection status, the study combined high-throughput TCR immunosequencing, statistical association of individual TCRs with disease status, and machine learning. Every discovery cohort repertoire had been produced on one sequencing platform. Rather than drawing on any new phenotypic data, the later analysis identified candidate immune exposures from TCR beta sequences and the way those sequences occurred across donors. The aim of the study was to test whether cataloging public T cell receptors could identify signatures of past pathogen exposure. On average, 235,054 unique TCR beta nucleotide sequences were sequenced per donor among a few hundred genotyped donors of the cohort, with roughly a sixth of those sequences being non-productive. A later analysis re-analyzed previously published TCR beta repertoires from roughly 630 donors and added high-resolution HLA genotyping to study TCR occurrence patterns. Donor age, sex, ethnicity and CMV serostatus were compiled together with the repertoire data. The genetic ancestry cluster associated with self-reported Caucasian donors included around 76% of the roughly 380 genotyped donors. HLA typing included class I and class II loci at four-digit resolution. The study profiled the T cell repertoires of more than 500 subjects by immunosequencing and related them to cytomegalovirus serostatus. A later genetic analysis used genome-wide SNP genotypes for about three fifths of the 666 donors, treating that subset as a discovery cohort. Typing coverage differed by locus: A, B, C, DRB1 and DQB1 were typed in about 620-640 donors, DQA1 in roughly 510, DPA1 in around 600, and DPB1 in 450 to 480. Because of strong linkage in the cohort, roughly five DR-DQ haplotypes were treated as single units for association and clustering. The study at large found these results: Because counts were too low, seventeen rarely observed V segments, including chromosome 9 orphons, were left out of the earlier analysis of roughly 600 of the donors. In vitro tests confirmed that a few of the cytomegalovirus-associated TCR beta chains recognize cytomegalovirus antigens. In this cohort, only TCR beta chains were sequenced, and detectable features were limited by the absence of alpha or paired-chain data. A later analysis found that TCR association rates varied across HLA loci, with DRB1 alleles showing the most associated TCRs and HLA-C alleles the fewest. A later analysis associated about 16,000 TCR beta sequences with specific HLA alleles at a false discovery rate of 0.05. Correlated functional status among segregating V segments might be attributable to linkage disequilibrium, but an unknown experimental factor could not be ruled out. For the cohort, immune exposure information was limited to CMV serostatus. Broadly in line with IMGT annotations, most TCR beta V segments showed up in productive rearrangements about 87% or about 30% of the time in an earlier analysis of around 550 of the donors. Because HLA typing was unavailable for some donors at each locus, only the typed subset was used in association tests. A later analysis reported that several top co-occurrence clusters appeared linked to parvovirus B19, influenza, CMV and Epstein-Barr virus. Because the 87-base-pair reads could not distinguish some IMGT-functional V segments, including TRBV6-2 and TRBV6-3, those segments were excluded. A further reported finding was that TCR beta sequences accurately predicted the HLA-A and HLA-B alleles for most subjects in the first cohort. Compared with the roughly 710-donor mean, donors in an Asian-associated ancestry cluster had fewer N-insertions in productive TCRs, according to a later genetic analysis. A later analysis found that HLA-associated TCR beta chains were more clonally expanded and had lower generation probabilities than equally common non-associated chains. The authors suggested that the approach could potentially be generalized to other disease states and immunological phenotypes. An association between a missense DCLRE1C variant and V-gene and J-gene trimming of TCR beta chains was found in a later genetic analysis and replicated in an independent cohort. In a later analysis, most CMV-associated TCR beta chains were found to appear HLA-restricted, with HLA associations seemingly driven largely by CMV exposure. A cluster of highly shared sequence variants was judged likely to represent a technical artifact of the sequencing pipeline. Most TCR sequences were observed very rarely across donors, whereas some public TCRs were present in many individuals. When HLA alleles, especially DR and DQ, strongly co-occurred, attributing TCR associations to individual alleles was difficult. The study listed 164 TCR beta chains as associated with cytomegalovirus. In both the original and validation cohorts, the classifier was reported to diagnose cytomegalovirus status with high specificity and sensitivity. Roughly uniform sequencing depth across donors was assumed in presence/absence analyses, although this assumption may not hold.

Libraries were built with the immunoSEQ multiplex PCR assay. The multiplex PCR relied on a mix of 60 forward primers for TCR Vbeta segments and 13 reverse primers for TCR Jbeta segments. Amplification of the CDR3 region of rearranged TCR beta genes was performed with a multiplex PCR assay on genomic DNA. Amplified TCR beta libraries were sequenced as 87-base-pair reads on the Illumina HiSeq System. In the source study's methods: A later analysis counted approximately 74 million unique TCR beta chains across the 550 to 700 repertoires, and 10 million to 11 million of these chains were shared by at least two donors. Raw reads were error-corrected and collapsed into unique sequences by a nearest-neighbor algorithm in which closely related sequences were merged to remove PCR and sequencing errors. To assign V, D and J gene segments, CDR3 sequences were aligned to IMGT reference sequences. For a sequence to be retained, at least a six-nucleotide match to both a V gene segment and a J gene segment was required. Rearrangements were called productive when the CDR3 lacked stop codons and stayed in frame with V and J; all others were non-productive. Following IMGT convention, CDR3 was defined as the stretch from the second conserved V-encoded cysteine up to the conserved J-encoded phenylalanine. The earlier analysis of some 550 of the donors excluded any sequence lacking an unambiguous match to a single V gene segment. An earlier analysis of about 600 of the donors called V segments functional above 56.7% productive rearrangements and segregating when the between-donor standard deviation exceeded 5%. To diagnose cytomegalovirus status from the catalog of TCR beta chain sequences, a statistical classification framework was built. A later analysis assigned V and J genes by comparing TCR nucleotide sequences with IMGT/GENE-DB human TR gene sequences. The TCRdist pipeline was used in a later analysis to assign CDR3 sequences and most-parsimonious VDJ recombination scenarios. In a later analysis, each TCR beta chain was defined by its CDR3 amino acid sequence together with its V-gene family, and reads without a unique V-gene family were excluded. As a way to deal with suspected cross-contamination and a sequencing artifact, a later analysis dropped 640 or so nucleotide sequences that were highly shared and had low generation probability. In a later analysis, a clonal expansion index for each public chain was calculated from normalized within-repertoire ranks of inferred template counts. In a later analysis, generation probabilities were computed using a VDJ recombination model fitted to out-of-frame rearrangements, and the results were checked against IGoR. In a later analysis, hypergeometric tests were used to score TCR-TCR, TCR-HLA and TCR-CMV co-occurrence, with a repertoire-size bias correction applied to TCR pairs. To estimate false discovery rates, a later analysis permuted the HLA or CMV assignments 20 times. In a later analysis, co-occurring TCRs were grouped using DBSCAN, with TCRdist sequence similarity added in when clustering inside HLA-allele-positive subsets. Repertoires with fewer than 30,000 or more than 120,000 public chains, plus five repertoires with anomalous nucleotide sharing, were excluded from co-occurrence clustering. Held by TCRdb, this immuneACCESS table contains in-frame sequences only and omits some clones. Under half of the omission traces to an unresolved V gene where checked; the cause of the rest is unknown. D and trimming come from the DNA, and the V and J calls and clone size come from that table. The sample table contains around 120,000 clones; only one count was recorded for approximately 15% of them. Clones ranked in the top ten supply 1.9% of the sample.

A distance of 20 bases separates the germline ends of V and J, which lose 4 bases and 5 bases respectively. The CDR3 holds 16 amino acids from the cysteine to the phenylalanine. The DNA shown is the 48-base CDR3, in frame from base 1. In the germline V gene (reference sequence), CDR1 corresponds to GTSNPN and CDR2 to SVGIG. Comments on this clone: Its antigen remains undetermined. No per-base quality is available; no much larger clone lies one base away.

In total, 600 or so healthy bone marrow donors made up the cohort. Cohort members were all nominally healthy when sampled, although unrecorded immune exposures were likely present. The donor tested CMV seronegative, placing the donor among the approximately 400 seronegative members of the cohort. A peripheral blood sample was collected from each donor, and TCR beta sequencing was performed on peripheral blood mononuclear cells. The Qiagen DNeasy Blood Extraction Kit was used to extract genomic DNA from the blood cell samples. The sequence links TRBV30 to TRBJ2-2; possibly the D gene is TRBD1, per 7 matching bases. Material: PBMCs. The source of this sequence is a woman aged 18 to 35 in good health and CMV-seronegative. The CDR3 in this case is CAWNDPQGGATGELFF. The DNA sequence follows: TGTGCCTGGAATGATCCCCAGGGGGGAGCGACCGGGGAGCTGTTTTTT.